The TCR beta chain under discussion was sequenced for a study of response to subunit inactivated influenza vaccine. In TCRdb, the RT-PCR reads were re-called with MiXCR into one record per CDR3 protein. This sample has 500,000 or so distinct CDR3 sequences, with about 17% found just once. This clonotype was seen a handful of times. The antigen is undetermined. The CDR3 sequence is 14 residues long. Trimming took 3 bases from V and 6 from J, leaving 15 bases between them. Germline V gene data show CDR1 as DFQATT and CDR2 as SNEGSKA (reference sequence). General study results and limits: Authors suggested few new T cells are recruited by each seasonal influenza vaccination.

The rearrangement uses TRBV20-1 and TRBJ2-1; maybe TRBD2 (6 bases). The specimen comprised CD4+ T cells sorted from PBMCs, sampled roughly 24 months after vaccination. The clonotype originates from a man in his fifties or sixties who received an inactivated influenza vaccine. The DNA for the CDR3 is TGCAGTGCTAGGTCCCCGGAGGGAATCAATGAGCAGTTCTTC. Translation: CSARSPEGINEQFF.